This T cell receptor beta chain came from a study of lymphopenia after photon versus proton radiotherapy (dated 2019 in TCRdb). Broadly, across the study: Photon and proton radiation therapy were compared by the study for their immunological effects in patients with gastrointestinal tumors who developed high-grade lymphopenia. A cohort of some 22 patients with gastrointestinal tumors who received either photon or proton therapy and subsequently developed lymphopenia was included. The study aimed to characterize how the two radiation modalities differ in their impact on the immune system.

Paper-wide results and their limitations: Once the lymphocyte count had reached its nadir, the repertoires of photon-treated patients showed oligoclonal expansion, particularly of CD8+ Temra cells, and this expansion drove the decline in diversity. Across the cohort, an inverse correlation was found between a larger post-nadir drop in TCR diversity and overall survival time among patients who died. Proton-treated patients stayed relatively stable during treatment, while photon-treated patients lost naive T cells and TCR diversity and gained effector/memory populations. The survival association was examined only in patients who died, and the authors described better survival with proton therapy as a possibility, not as a demonstrated result.

Receptor amplification or capture employed the immunoSEQ multiplex PCR assay. T cell repertoires were profiled by deep sequencing of rearranged TCR beta loci, alongside multiparametric flow cytometry. The table comes from immuneACCESS by way of TCRdb, which keeps in-frame sequences with V and J called. Part of the clones is missing from these tables; in studies checked, under half for an unresolved V gene and the rest for unknown reasons. The sample table shows about 70,000 clones, and about nine tenths are seen once. The ten largest clones take up roughly 2.3% of the sample. As for this clone: Its antigen is still unknown. No base-level quality is on record; no much larger clone is a single base apart.

The germline V gene (reference sequence) yields MNHEY for CDR1 and SMNVEV for CDR2. From cysteine to phenylalanine, the CDR3 is 15 amino acids long. The DNA shown is the 45-base CDR3, in frame from base 1. Trimming removed 2 bases from V and 3 bases from J, leaving 14 bases between the germline ends. Recombination joined TRBV27 with TRBJ2-7, and perhaps TRBD2 as D gene, on 6 matching bases. The TCR comes from a woman aged 40-49 years with cholangiocarcinoma. The sample was peripheral blood, taken from a patient treated with photon-based radiotherapy. The encoded CDR3 is CASSLEAGRNYEQYF. The DNA is TGTGCCAGCAGTTTAGAGGCGGGGCGGAACTACGAGCAGTACTTC.